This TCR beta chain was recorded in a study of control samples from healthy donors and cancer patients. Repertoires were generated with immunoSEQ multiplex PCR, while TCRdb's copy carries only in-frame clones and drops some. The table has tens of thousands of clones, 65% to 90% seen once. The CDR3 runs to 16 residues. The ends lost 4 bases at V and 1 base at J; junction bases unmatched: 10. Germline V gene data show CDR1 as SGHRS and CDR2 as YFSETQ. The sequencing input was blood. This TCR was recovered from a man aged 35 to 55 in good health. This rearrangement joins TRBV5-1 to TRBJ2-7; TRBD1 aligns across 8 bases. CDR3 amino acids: CASSRTPDRASYEQYF. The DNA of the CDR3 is TGCGCCAGCAGCAGGACCCCGGACAGGGCATCCTACGAGCAGTACTTC.